What follows is one TCR beta chain and its context. Its target is not known. At one of its ends the junction is not consistent with the germline gene, which may arise from a read error. The table came from immunoSEQ multiplex PCR; TCRdb's copy has only in-frame clones and leaves some out. The sample contains 150,000 to 200,000 clones, 92% of which appear only once. The data are from a study of T cell responses to AZD1222 COVID-19 vaccine. Overall study findings and caveats: Clonal diversity may have been underestimated in mostly white British donors.

This receptor was obtained from an adult who received the AZD1222 COVID-19 vaccine. This specimen consisted of peripheral blood, obtained 28 days after the second AZD1222 dose.

In DNA, the CDR3 is TGTGCCAGCAGTTCTCCCCCCAGGAACTCCGGGGAGCTGTTTTTT. Translation: CASSSPPRNSGELFF. The chain links TRBV6-5 to TRBJ2-2, with no clear D. Germline values: CDR1 MNHEY, CDR2 SVGAGI. This CDR3 contains 15 residues.